Presented here are 29 T cell receptor beta chains from one specimen sequenced in a study of T cell responses to AZD1222 COVID-19 vaccine. TCRdb's copy holds only in-frame clones and misses some; the assay was immunoSEQ multiplex PCR. The sample gives over 100,000 clones, roughly 87% of which show up once; roughly 13% is in the top ten. The input for sequencing was peripheral blood, taken on day 0 of MenACWY control vaccination. These receptors were taken from an adult in good health.

This clone was recorded once. The gene calls are TRBV18 and TRBJ2-7; possibly TRBD1 for D (5 bases). The CDR3 is 12 residues long. Deletions cut 2 bases from V and 6 bases from J, with 8 bases between. Germline-derived CDR1 and CDR2 are KGHSH and LQKENI. The chain's CDR3 is CASSPRGSEQYF. The CDR3 DNA sequence: TGTGCCAGCTCACCAAGGGGTTCCGAGCAGTACTTC.

The V gene is TRBV7-2, the J gene TRBJ2-7, with 8 bases lining up with TRBD2. The CDR3 is 17 amino acids. J was trimmed by 5 bases and V by 4 bases; bases with no gene match: 16. Germline CDR1 SGHTA, CDR2 FQGNSA. The CDR3 DNA sequence: TGTGCCAGCAGCTGGATCCCGAGTGGCGGGGGGAAGGACGAGCAGTACTTC. It encodes CASSWIPSGGGKDEQYF.

This chain uses TRBV2 with TRBJ1-2, with 10 bases matching TRBD1. Germline values: CDR1 SNHLY, CDR2 FYNNEI. V dropped 8 bases and J dropped 4; count of bases not matched to a gene: 10. CDR3 length: 15 residues. The CDR3 loop is CASGEGQGGFYGYTF. CDR3 DNA: TGTGCCAGCGGAGAAGGACAGGGGGGGTTCTATGGCTACACCTTC. Supplemented by reference TRBV2 and TRBJ1-2, the full variable domain reads EPEVTQTPSHQVTQMGQEVILRCVPISNHLYFYWYRQILGQKVEFLVSFYNNEISEKSEIFDDQFSVERPDGSNFTLKIRSTKLEDSAMYFCASGEGQGGFYGYTFGSGTRLTVV.

This clone was seen a single time. The chain is built from TRBV20-1 and TRBJ2-1, with D unclear. The CDR3 totals 18 residues. V was clipped by 3 bases and J by 0 bases, with 21 bases between them. Germline V gene data show CDR1 as DFQATT and CDR2 as SNEGSKA (reference sequence). As DNA, the CDR3 is TGCAGTGCTAGTAAAAGCGCGTCCCAAGGTACCTCCTACAATGAGCAGTTCTTC. Translated: CSASKSASQGTSYNEQFF.

V usage is TRBV19 and J usage is TRBJ2-1, with 8 positions matching TRBD2. The J segment lost 9 bases and the V segment lost 7 bases, leaving 11 bases of the junction unmatched. The CDR3 runs 14 residues. The germline V gene encodes CDR1 LNHDA and CDR2 SQIVND (reference sequence). CDR3 amino acids: CASKLGTSVLEQFF. The CDR3 coding sequence is TGTGCCAGTAAACTTGGGACTAGTGTCCTTGAGCAGTTCTTC.

V is TRBV5-4 and J is TRBJ1-1; no firm D call. The germline V gene encodes CDR1 SGHNT and CDR2 YYREEE (reference sequence). This CDR3 has 16 residues. V gave up 1 base and J gave up 1 base, with 14 bases separating them. The CDR3 loop reads CASSLWPKWGNTEAFF. The CDR3 DNA reads TGTGCCAGCAGCTTGTGGCCTAAATGGGGGAACACTGAAGCTTTCTTT.

The genes are TRBV3-1 (or the pseudogene TRBV3-2) and TRBJ2-5; D remains unclear. Germline-derived CDR1 and CDR2 are LGHDT and YNNKEL (reference sequence). This CDR3 is 10 amino acids long. V was shortened by 0 bases and J by 7 bases, with 0 bases between the two germline ends. The CDR3 is CASSQETQYF. CDR3 nucleotide sequence: TGTGCCAGCAGCCAAGAGACCCAGTACTTC.

The rearrangement uses TRBV12-3 or TRBV12-4 and TRBJ1-4; D is perhaps TRBD1 (5 bases). Deletions cut 4 bases from V and 9 bases from J, with 6 bases between. The CDR3 is made up of 11 amino acids. The CDR3 reads CASSWGKKLFF. The CDR3, as DNA: TGTGCCAGCAGTTGGGGCAAAAAACTGTTTTTT.

This chain links TRBV18 with TRBJ2-1; D remains ambiguous. The V gene's germline CDR1 is KGHSH and CDR2 LQKENI. This CDR3 spans 13 amino acids. V lost 2 bases to trimming and J lost 3 bases, with 5 bases between them. The CDR3 region has the DNA TGTGCCAGCTCACCAGCGGTCTACAATGAGCAGTTCTTC. Protein product: CASSPAVYNEQFF.

This clone was counted a single time. This rearrangement joins TRBV6-2 or TRBV6-3 to TRBJ1-1, with D hard to call. V was trimmed by 5 bases and J by 2 bases, leaving 12 bases between them. Germline lookup yields CDR1 MNHEY and CDR2 SVGEGT. The CDR3 length is 14 residues. The CDR3 DNA follows: TGTGCCAGCAGTCCCGCGACAATAAACACTGAAGCTTTCTTT. Translation: CASSPATINTEAFF.

The chain combines TRBV27 with TRBJ2-7; 9 positions agree with TRBD2. CDR3 length equals 17 residues. V lost 2 bases to trimming and J lost 2 bases; unmatched junction nucleotides: 10. Germline V gene data show CDR1 as MNHEY and CDR2 as SMNVEV (reference sequence). The DNA of the CDR3 is TGTGCCAGCAGTTTAAAGAGGGTGGCGGGAGGGGCCTACGAGCAGTACTTC. This translates into CASSLKRVAGGAYEQYF.

This chain links TRBV5-6 with TRBJ1-6, with no clear D. The V end lost 0 bases, the J end lost 7 bases, and 8 bases lay between the germline ends. From germline, CDR1 is SGHDT and CDR2 YYEEEE. CDR3 length: 14 residues. The CDR3 bases are TGTGCCAGCAGCTTGGACAGTCCCAATTCACCCCTCCACTTT. Its translation is CASSLDSPNSPLHF.

The rearrangement joins TRBV24-1 to TRBJ1-5, with a weak D call TRBD1 (5 bases). CDR1 KGHDR and CDR2 SFDVKD come from the germline V gene. CDR3 length: 16 residues. The ends were cut back, 2 bases at V and 2 bases at J, with 12 bases in the middle. CDR3 coding DNA: TGTGCCACCAGTGATTCCGGCCGGGACGGCAATCAGCCCCAGCATTTT. Its translation: CATSDSGRDGNQPQHF.

This rearrangement joins TRBV15 to TRBJ1-1, with TRBD1 matching over 9 bases. V shed 1 base, J shed 1 base, and the junction held 7 bases outside the gene matches. Germline lookup yields CDR1 LNHNV and CDR2 YYDKDF (reference sequence). CDR3 size: 17 residues. The CDR3 region has the DNA TGTGCCACCAGCAGAGGGTTTGGACAGGGGACGAACACTGAAGCTTTCTTT. It specifies CATSRGFGQGTNTEAFF.

The chain combines TRBV28 with TRBJ1-2; 7 bases are a match to TRBD1. CDR1 is MDHEN, CDR2 SYDVKM, per germline. V shed 2 bases and J 5 bases; nucleotides not matched to a gene: 11. The CDR3 is 16 amino acids. The CDR3 nucleotides are TGTGCCAGCAGTTTAGGGAGGAGGGGGCTTGCATATGGCTACACCTTC. Its protein is CASSLGRRGLAYGYTF.

This sequence joins TRBV12-3 or TRBV12-4 and TRBJ2-2; D might be TRBD1 or TRBD2, each matching 5 bases. The CDR3 runs to 12 residues. V was clipped by 7 bases and J by 6 bases, with 9 bases between them. The CDR3 region has the DNA TGTGCCAGCACCGAGGGACCCGGGGAGCTGTTTTTT. Translation gives CASTEGPGELFF.

The sample holds one count of this clone. The rearrangement links TRBV19 to TRBJ2-5; weak D call: TRBD2 (7 bases). The germline V and J ends were trimmed by 6 bases and 3 bases, with 17 bases remaining between them. Germline V gives CDR1 LNHDA, CDR2 SQIVND (reference sequence). The CDR3 is 15 residues long. The CDR3 loop is CASSLGGLAEETQYF. DNA of the CDR3: TGTGCCAGTAGCTTAGGGGGGCTAGCGGAAGAGACCCAGTACTTC.

The chain is built from TRBV30 and TRBJ1-1; D might be TRBD1 (5 bases). V lost 4 bases to trimming and J lost 0 bases, with 12 bases between them. Germline assignment: CDR1 GTSNPN and CDR2 SVGIG (reference sequence). The CDR3 consists of 14 residues. The CDR3 is CAWKQEIMNTEAFF. The CDR3 DNA follows: TGTGCCTGGAAACAGGAGATCATGAACACTGAAGCTTTCTTT.

The genes are TRBV18 and TRBJ1-2; 10 bases match TRBD1. Germline V gene sequence: CDR1 KGHSH, CDR2 LQKENI. The length of the CDR3 is 14 residues. After removal of 3 bases from V and 5 bases from J, the junction contained 3 bases not matched to a gene. CDR3 residues: CASSPGTGEYGYTF. The CDR3 coding sequence is TGTGCCAGCTCACCGGGGACAGGGGAATATGGCTACACCTTC.

This clone was found once. V is TRBV5-1 and J is TRBJ1-6, with D possibly being TRBD1 (5 bases). This CDR3 region has 16 residues. CDR1 SGHRS and CDR2 YFSETQ come from the germline V gene. Trimming cost V 5 bases and J 8 bases, with 20 bases left between them. The DNA for the CDR3 is TGCGCCAGCAGGACCGGGACCCCTACTTGGGATTCACCCCTCCACTTT. Translation: CASRTGTPTWDSPLHF.

This clone was recorded only once. DNA for the CDR3: TGTGCCAGCAGCTTCCAGGGGGGACGCGAGACCCAGTACTTC. It codes for CASSFQGGRETQYF. This chain links TRBV7-2 with TRBJ2-5; possibly TRBD1 for D (7 bases). V was trimmed by 3 bases and J by 5 bases, leaving 13 bases between them. CDR3 length equals 14 residues. CDR1 and CDR2 (germline): SGHTA, FQGNSA.

V usage is TRBV27 and J usage is TRBJ2-2; TRBD2 is a possible D gene (7 bases). V shed 3 bases and J shed 3 bases, with 17 bases lying between them. The CDR3 length is 17 residues. CDR1 and CDR2 (germline): MNHEY, SMNVEV (reference sequence). Here the CDR3 reads CASSLHRGALDTGELFF. CDR3 nucleotides: TGTGCCAGCAGTTTGCATCGGGGGGCGCTGGACACCGGGGAGCTGTTTTTT.

The CDR3 DNA follows: TGTGCCAGCAGCTTGGGATGGGCCTCTGGAAACACCATATATTTT. Translation gives CASSLGWASGNTIYF. The chain employs TRBV5-6 and TRBJ1-3; no definite D call. This CDR3 spans 15 amino acids. Per the germline V gene, CDR1 is SGHDT and CDR2 is YYEEEE. Trimming took off 0 bases at V and 0 bases at J, with 7 bases between the two ends.

The V call is TRBV5-1, the J call TRBJ2-2; D is perhaps TRBD2 (7 bases). This CDR3 has 16 amino acids. The V gene lost 1 base and the J gene lost 0 bases, with 10 bases spanning the gap. The germline CDR1 and CDR2 sequences are SGHRS and YFSETQ. The CDR3 coding sequence is TGCGCCAGCAGCTTGACGGGGGGCGCGAACACCGGGGAGCTGTTTTTT. Protein sequence: CASSLTGGANTGELFF.

The CDR3 loop is CASSKRGDEAFF. CDR3 nucleotide sequence: TGTGCCAGCTCAAAGCGGGGCGATGAAGCTTTCTTT. V is TRBV28 and J is TRBJ1-1; a possible D gene is TRBD1 (5 bases). The CDR3 length is 12 residues. The V end was cut by 8 bases, the J end by 7 bases, with 14 bases between. Germline CDR1 and CDR2: MDHEN and SYDVKM.

The V call is TRBV4-1, the J call TRBJ2-7; D may be TRBD1 (5 bases). Germline CDR1 and CDR2: MGHRA and YSYEKL. Trimming pared 4 bases from V and 3 bases from J, leaving 13 bases between. This CDR3 is built from 14 residues. The CDR3 bases are TGCGCCAGCAGCCCCCGGACAAGAGACTACGAGCAGTACTTC. Amino acids: CASSPRTRDYEQYF.

The rearrangement joins TRBV7-2 to TRBJ1-2; D ambiguous. The CDR3 runs to 14 residues. V was cut by 1 base and J by 3 bases, with 9 bases left in between. Germline CDR1 and CDR2: SGHTA and FQGNSA. CDR3 residues: CASSLDGVDYGYTF. DNA for the CDR3: TGTGCCAGCAGCTTAGATGGGGTCGACTATGGCTACACCTTC.

The rearrangement joins TRBV9 to TRBJ1-2, with 7 nucleotides matching TRBD1. Unmatched junction bases numbered 10, after V lost 4 bases and J lost 4 bases. The CDR3 covers 15 residues. CDR1 is SGDLS, CDR2 YYNGEE, per germline. The CDR3 nucleotides read TGTGCCAGCAGCCCATCACAGGGGCCCGTCTATGGCTACACCTTC. Amino acids: CASSPSQGPVYGYTF.

The rearrangement links TRBV7-6 to TRBJ1-2; D remains ambiguous. Germline V gene lookup returns CDR1 SGHVS and CDR2 FNYEAQ. The CDR3 has 15 residues. Deletions cut 1 base from V and 4 bases from J, with 13 bases between. The CDR3 DNA reads TGTGCCAGCAGCTTAGGGGGTGATTCGGCCTATGGCTACACCTTC. It translates to CASSLGGDSAYGYTF. The variable domain in full, with the rest retrieved from reference TRBV7-6 and TRBJ1-2, is GAGVSQSPRYKVTKRGQDVALRCDPISGHVSLYWYRQALGQGPEFLTYFNYEAQQDKSGLPNDRFSAERPEGSISTLTIQRTEQRDSAMYRCASSLGGDSAYGYTFGSGTRLTVV.